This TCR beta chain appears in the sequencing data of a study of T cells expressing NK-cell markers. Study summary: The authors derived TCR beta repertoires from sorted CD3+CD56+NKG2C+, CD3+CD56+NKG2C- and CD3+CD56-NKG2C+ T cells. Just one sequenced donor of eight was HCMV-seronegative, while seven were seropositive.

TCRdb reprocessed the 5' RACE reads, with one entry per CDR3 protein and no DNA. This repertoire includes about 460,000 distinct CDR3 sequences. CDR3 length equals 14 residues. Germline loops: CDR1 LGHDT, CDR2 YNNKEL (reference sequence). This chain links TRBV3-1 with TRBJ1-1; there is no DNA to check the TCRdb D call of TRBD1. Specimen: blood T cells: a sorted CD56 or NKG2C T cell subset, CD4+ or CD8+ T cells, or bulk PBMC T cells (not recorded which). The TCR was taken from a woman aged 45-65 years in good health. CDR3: CASSQVTGFPEAFF.